This TCR beta chain was observed in a study of shared clonotypes between healthy human individuals. Across the whole study: Per donor, CD8 memory used one plate, CD8 naive used two, CD4 memory used three and CD4 naive used three.

Notes on the study in general: Although depth was large, rarefaction showed that sequencing of the sorted subsets was incomplete. The naive CD4 repertoires of a few donors were compared, and about 5% of clonotypes were shared.

As concerns this clone: As yet, its antigen is unknown. The sample holds other DNA sequences that translate to the same CDR3.

This CDR3 is 13 amino acids long. V was cut by 9 bases and J by 0 bases, with 12 bases left in between. The germline V gene encodes CDR1 MNHEY and CDR2 SMNVEV (reference sequence). CD8 cells classed as naive were CD45RO-negative and positively selected for CCR7, excluding terminally differentiated effector memory CD45RA+ cells. The sorted-subset replicate PCRs were given 150 to 250 ng DNA, which is tens of thousands of T cell genomes. Produced via immunoSEQ multiplex PCR; TCRdb's table is partial and in-frame only. The sample carries about 2,200,000 clones, roughly 91% recorded once. Specimen: naive CD8+ T cells from PBMCs. This TCR was recovered from a man aged 18 to 30 in good health. Some clones in this sample may be carry-over from other donors' samples. This rearrangement joins TRBV27 to TRBJ2-7; D gene ambiguous. The CDR3 loop reads CASAPGSSYEQYF. The CDR3 DNA is TGTGCCAGTGCGCCGGGTAGCTCCTACGAGCAGTACTTC.